These 22 T cell receptor beta chains came from one sample sequenced in a study of early T cells in non-severe SARS-CoV-2 infection. One entry per CDR3 protein results from TCRdb running MiXCR on the 5' RACE reads. The sample lists about 52,000 distinct CDR3 sequences, 11% occurring once. Input material: whole blood. All receptors come from an adult who was a healthcare worker with PCR-confirmed SARS-CoV-2 infection or an uninfected control (not recorded which).

This clonotype was counted a few times. The gene calls are TRBV3-2 and TRBJ1-2; the D call TRBD1 from the table was never checked on the DNA. TRBV3-2 is listed as a pseudogene. There are 23 residues in the CDR3. This CDR3 is CASSQGDRQVPSSSKFITYGYTF. The CDR3, as DNA: TGTGCCAGCAGCCAAGGGGACAGACAGGTCCCGTCATCATCCAAATTCATAACATATGGCTACACCTTC.

This clonotype showed up many times. The V and J genes are TRBV24-1 and TRBJ2-4, with D possibly being TRBD2 (6 bases). Germline loops: CDR1 KGHDR, CDR2 SFDVKD. Trimming stripped 2 bases from V and 0 bases from J, with 13 bases between. This CDR3 has 17 residues. The CDR3, as DNA: TGTGCCACCAGTGATTCGTTCGGAGGGCAAGCCAAAAACATTCAGTACTTC. Residues: CATSDSFGGQAKNIQYF.

This clonotype was detected ten times or more. The chain combines TRBV7-9 with TRBJ1-2; 8 bases line up with TRBD1. CDR3 length: 13 amino acids. Germline V gene data show CDR1 as SEHNR and CDR2 as FQNEAQ (reference sequence). Unmatched junction bases numbered 3, after V lost 2 bases and J lost 7 bases. The CDR3 spells CASSLNQGAGYTF. CDR3 nucleotides: TGTGCCAGCAGCTTAAACCAGGGGGCTGGCTACACCTTC.

This clonotype has only a few counts. The J gene is TRBJ2-7, the V gene TRBV20-1; possibly TRBD1 or TRBD2 for D (5 bases each). Per the germline V gene, CDR1 is DFQATT and CDR2 is SNEGSKA (reference sequence). This CDR3 is built from 13 residues. CDR3 DNA: TGCAGGGCGTCTCCGGGACGTCCCTACGAGCAGTACTTC. Protein: CRASPGRPYEQYF.

This clonotype appeared a few times. CDR3 nucleotides: TGTGCCAGCAGCTCCTCTCGACAGGGAAGCCCCGGGGAGCTGTTTTTT. Protein sequence: CASSSSRQGSPGELFF. J is TRBJ2-2 and V is TRBV7-9, with TRBD1 matching 7 bases. Germline CDR1 is SEHNR and CDR2 is FQNEAQ (reference sequence). V was clipped by 4 bases and J by 6 bases; unmatched bases: 11. CDR3 length: 16 residues.

This clonotype was seen a handful of times. This chain links TRBV5-4 with TRBJ2-1; a weak D match, TRBD2 (6 bases). V shed 0 bases and J shed 7 bases, with 14 bases lying between them. The CDR3 covers 15 residues. CDR1 is SGHNT, CDR2 YYREEE, per germline (reference sequence). DNA for the CDR3: TGTGCCAGCAGCTTGGGCGGGAAGGGGCCGAATGAGCAGTTCTTC. It codes for CASSLGGKGPNEQFF. Full variable domain (remainder filled in from reference TRBV5-4 and TRBJ2-1): ETGVTQSPTHLIKTRGQQVTLRCSSQSGHNTVSWYQQALGQGPQFIFQYYREEENGRGNFPPRFSGLQFPNYSSELNVNALELDDSALYLCASSLGGKGPNEQFFGPGTRLTVL.

The chain combines TRBV10-3 with TRBJ2-5, with 11 bases fitting TRBD2. CDR1 and CDR2 (germline): ENHRY, SYGVKD. The J segment lost 1 base and the V segment lost 10 bases, leaving 17 bases of the junction unmatched. The CDR3 extends over 18 amino acids. The CDR3 DNA reads as TGTGCCACCCTCGGGGCGACTAGCGGGGTGTCCCCCCAAGAGACCCAGTACTTC. Translating gives CATLGATSGVSPQETQYF.

This clonotype is labeled medium-sized. This chain uses TRBV14 with TRBJ1-2; TRBD1 is a possible D gene (5 bases). The CDR3 spans 15 residues. CDR1 and CDR2 (germline): SGHDN, FVKESK. Between the trimmed V and J ends, which lost 4 bases and 2 bases, there was a span of 14 bases. CDR3 nucleotides: TGTGCCAGCAGCCCGACGGCGGGGGGAAACTATGGCTACACCTTC. Protein: CASSPTAGGNYGYTF. The variable domain in full, completed from reference TRBV14 and TRBJ1-2, reads EAGVTQFPSHSVIEKGQTVTLRCDPISGHDNLYWYRRVMGKEIKFLLHFVKESKQDESGMPNNRFLAERTGGTYSTLKVQPAELEDSGVYFCASSPTAGGNYGYTFGSGTRLTVV.

This clonotype has a handful of counts. As DNA, the CDR3 is TGTGCCAGTAGTATCATCGGGCGGACCCAGTACTTC. It codes for CASSIIGRTQYF. The chain is built from TRBV19 and TRBJ2-5; D ambiguous. V was shortened by 3 bases and J by 7 bases, with 9 bases between the two germline ends. The CDR3 length is 12 residues. Germline-derived CDR1 and CDR2 are LNHDA and SQIVND (reference sequence).

This sequence joins TRBV5-4 and TRBJ2-1; 11 positions match TRBD2. V was pared by 4 bases and J by 3 bases, with 3 bases of the junction left unmatched. CDR3 size: 15 residues. Germline assignment: CDR1 SGHNT and CDR2 YYREEE (reference sequence). The CDR3 DNA reads TGTGCCAGCAGCCCCCTAGCGGGAGGCTACAATGAGCAGTTCTTC. This codes for CASSPLAGGYNEQFF.

The rearrangement uses TRBV6-2 or TRBV6-3 and TRBJ1-5, with D possibly TRBD1 on 5 matching bases. The germline V and J ends were trimmed by 2 bases and 6 bases, with 20 bases remaining between them. The V gene's germline CDR1 is MNHEY and CDR2 SVGEGT. The CDR3 extends over 17 amino acids. This CDR3 reads CASSYHREQERFQPQHF. In nucleotides, the CDR3 is TGTGCCAGCAGTTACCACCGAGAACAGGAGCGATTTCAGCCCCAGCATTTT.

There are many counts of this clonotype. This chain uses TRBV7-3 with TRBJ1-2; D call uncertain. Trimming took 5 bases from V and 5 from J, leaving 18 bases between them. Germline CDR1 reads SGHTA; CDR2 reads FQGTGA. The CDR3 spans 15 residues. The CDR3 nucleotides read TGTGCCAGCAGCCAAGGGAGGGCCGACACTTATGGCTACACCTTC. Its translation is CASSQGRADTYGYTF. Full variable domain (rest looked up from reference TRBV7-3 and TRBJ1-2): GAGVSQTPSNKVTEKGKYVELRCDPISGHTALYWYRQSLGQGPEFLIYFQGTGAADDSGLPNDRFFAVRPEGSVSTLKIQRTERGDSAVYLCASSQGRADTYGYTFGSGTRLTVV.

This clonotype was found many times. V and J are TRBV5-6 and TRBJ2-1; possibly TRBD2 for D (5 bases). The CDR3 spans 17 residues. The germline V gene encodes CDR1 SGHDT and CDR2 YYEEEE. Trimming removed 1 base at V and 3 bases at J, with 17 bases between. CDR3 loop: CASSLLTTGKDYNEQFF. The CDR3 DNA is TGTGCCAGCAGCTTGTTGACCACGGGGAAGGACTACAATGAGCAGTTCTTC.

This chain uses TRBV29-1 with TRBJ2-7; TRBD1 matches at 9 bases. The CDR3 consists of 11 residues. V dropped 7 bases and J dropped 4; count of bases not matched to a gene: 2. From germline, CDR1 is SQVTM and CDR2 ANQGSEA. The CDR3 region is CSGGQGYEQYF. In DNA form, the CDR3 reads TGCAGCGGGGGACAGGGTTACGAGCAGTACTTC.

The gene calls are TRBV2 and TRBJ1-1; 10 positions match TRBD1. V lost 6 bases, J lost 10 bases, and 11 bases stayed unmatched. Per germline, CDR1 SNHLY and CDR2 FYNNEI. The CDR3 covers 14 residues. CDR3 DNA sequence: TGTGCCAGCAGGACAGGGGGCGCGGATATCGGAGCTTTCTTT. Translating gives CASRTGGADIGAFF.

The chain links TRBV7-8 to TRBJ2-1; D possibly corresponds to TRBD2 (5 bases). From germline, CDR1 is SGHVS and CDR2 FQNEAQ. The CDR3 totals 12 residues. The germline V and J ends were trimmed by 2 bases and 10 bases, with 9 bases remaining between them. CDR3 region: CASSLKRFEQFF. For the CDR3, the DNA is TGTGCCAGCAGCTTAAAGCGGTTCGAGCAGTTCTTC.

This clonotype came up many times. The genes are TRBV6-4 and TRBJ2-2, with D perhaps matching TRBD2 (5 bases). The germline V gene encodes CDR1 MRHNA and CDR2 SNTAGT. The V gene lost 0 bases and the J gene lost 6 bases, with 8 bases spanning the gap. The CDR3 runs to 14 residues. This chain's CDR3 is CASSDSGEPGELFF. CDR3 in DNA: TGTGCCAGCAGTGACTCTGGGGAGCCCGGGGAGCTGTTTTTT.

This clonotype was detected many times. The chain couples TRBV13 to TRBJ2-1; possibly TRBD1 for D (6 bases). There are 16 residues in the CDR3. CDR1 is PRHDT and CDR2 is FYEKMQ in the germline V gene (reference sequence). V lost 5 bases and J lost 9, with 23 bases in between. The CDR3 bases are TGTGCCAGCAGCCCCCGACTTGGCAGCGGCAGGGGTGAGCAGTTCTTC. This codes for CASSPRLGSGRGEQFF.

V is TRBV28 and J is TRBJ2-7, with a possible D match to TRBD2 (6 bases). Germline CDR1 MDHEN, CDR2 SYDVKM. CDR3 size: 14 residues. V shed 5 bases and J shed 6 bases, with 17 bases lying between them. The CDR3 reads CASSRNRKGGEQYF. The CDR3 region has the DNA TGTGCCAGCAGTCGCAACAGGAAGGGAGGCGAGCAGTACTTC.

Remarks on this clonotype: This clone may be a read error of a much larger clone one base away. The rearrangement links TRBV7-8 to TRBJ2-5; D possibly corresponds to TRBD1 (5 bases). Per germline, CDR1 SGHVS and CDR2 FQNEAQ. This CDR3 spans 17 amino acids. The V gene lost 7 bases and the J gene lost 5 bases, with 26 bases spanning the gap. This CDR3 is CASNKKPLGQVLETQYF. For the CDR3, the DNA is TGTGCCAGCAACAAAAAGCCTCTGGGGCAGGTGTTGGAGACCCAGTACTTC.

This clonotype occurred many times. V is TRBV9 and J is TRBJ2-1; no clear D gene. Trimming pared 0 bases from V and 8 bases from J, leaving 12 bases between. The CDR3 sequence is 14 residues long. Germline V gives CDR1 SGDLS, CDR2 YYNGEE. As DNA, the CDR3 is TGTGCCAGCAGCGTAGATCTTAGTTCGGATGAGCAGTTCTTC. This translates into CASSVDLSSDEQFF. Supplemented by reference TRBV9 and TRBJ2-1, the full variable domain reads DSGVTQTPKHLITATGQRVTLRCSPRSGDLSVYWYQQSLDQGLQFLIQYYNGEERAKGNILERFSAQQFPDLHSELNLSSLELGDSALYFCASSVDLSSDEQFFGPGTRLTVL.

In this sample, this clonotype turned up a few times. The gene calls are TRBV20-1 and TRBJ2-2; perhaps TRBD2 as D (6 bases). The V end lost 2 bases, the J end lost 1 base, and 17 bases lay between the germline ends. CDR1 is DFQATT and CDR2 is SNEGSKA in the germline V gene (reference sequence). This CDR3 spans 17 amino acids. The CDR3 reads CSARTFGGLMNTGELFF. The DNA for the CDR3 is TGCAGTGCTAGAACGTTTGGAGGGCTTATGAACACCGGGGAGCTGTTTTTT.